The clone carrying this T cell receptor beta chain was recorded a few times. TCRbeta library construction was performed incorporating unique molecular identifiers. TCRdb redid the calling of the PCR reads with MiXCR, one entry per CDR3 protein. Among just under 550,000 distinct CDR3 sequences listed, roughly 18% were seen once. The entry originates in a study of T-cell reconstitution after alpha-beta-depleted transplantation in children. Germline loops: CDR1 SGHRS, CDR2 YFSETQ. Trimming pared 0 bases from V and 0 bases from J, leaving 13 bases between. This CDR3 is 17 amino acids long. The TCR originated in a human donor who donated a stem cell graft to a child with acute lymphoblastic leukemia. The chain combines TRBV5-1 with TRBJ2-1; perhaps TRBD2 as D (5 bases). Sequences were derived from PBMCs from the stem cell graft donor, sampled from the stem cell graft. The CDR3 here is CASSLDPGIPSYNEQFF. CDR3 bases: TGCGCCAGCAGCTTGGACCCGGGAATTCCCTCCTACAATGAGCAGTTCTTC.